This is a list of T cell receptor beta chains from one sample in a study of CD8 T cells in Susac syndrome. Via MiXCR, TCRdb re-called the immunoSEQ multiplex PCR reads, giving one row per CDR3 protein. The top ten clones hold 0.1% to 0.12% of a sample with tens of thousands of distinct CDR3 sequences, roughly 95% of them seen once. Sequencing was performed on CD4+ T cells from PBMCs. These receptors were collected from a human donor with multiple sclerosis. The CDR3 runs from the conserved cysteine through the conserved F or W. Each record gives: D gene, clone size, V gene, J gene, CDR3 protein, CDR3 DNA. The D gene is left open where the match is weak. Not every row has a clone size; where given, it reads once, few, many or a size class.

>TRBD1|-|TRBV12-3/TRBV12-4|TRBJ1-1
CASRISTGGWSEAFF
TGTGCCAGCAGAATCTCGACAGGGGGATGGTCTGAAGCTTTCTTT
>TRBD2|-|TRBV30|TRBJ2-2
CAWKAGGPNTGELFF
TGTGCCTGGAAGGCGGGGGGGCCGAACACCGGGGAGCTGTTTTTT
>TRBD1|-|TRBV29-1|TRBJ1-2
CSATATDRVNTF
TGCAGCGCCACCGCGACTGACAGGGTCAACACCTTC
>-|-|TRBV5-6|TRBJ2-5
CASSSPQGSETQYF
TGTGCCAGCAGCTCGCCACAGGGTTCAGAGACCCAGTACTTC
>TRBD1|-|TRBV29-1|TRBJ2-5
CSALQGETQYF
TGCAGCGCCCTACAGGGGGAGACCCAGTACTTC
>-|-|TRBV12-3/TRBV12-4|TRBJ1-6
CASSSQGRSSPLHF
TGTGCCAGCAGTTCGCAGGGAAGAAGTTCACCCCTCCACTTT
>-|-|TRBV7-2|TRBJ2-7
CASSAPEPREQYF
TGTGCCAGCAGCGCCCCGGAGCCCCGGGAGCAGTACTTC
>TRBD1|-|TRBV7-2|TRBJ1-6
CASSSGQGMASPLHF
TGTGCCAGCAGCTCCGGACAGGGAATGGCTTCACCCCTCCACTTT
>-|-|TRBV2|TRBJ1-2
CASSKRDAGYTF
TGTGCCAGCAGTAAAAGGGACGCTGGCTACACCTTC
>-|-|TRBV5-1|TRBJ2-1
CASSLTRVNNEQFF
TGCGCCAGCAGCTTGACCCGAGTCAACAATGAGCAGTTCTTC
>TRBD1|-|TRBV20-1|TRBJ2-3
CSARQPTGGTPSDTQYF
TGCAGTGCTAGACAGCCGACAGGGGGTACTCCATCTGATACGCAGTATTTT
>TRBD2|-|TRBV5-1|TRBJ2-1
CASTQAGGPSNEQFF
TGCGCCAGCACCCAAGCGGGGGGGCCATCCAATGAGCAGTTCTTC
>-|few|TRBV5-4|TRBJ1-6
CASSFGRAPKDNSPLHF
TGTGCCAGCAGCTTTGGGAGAGCTCCGAAGGATAATTCACCCCTCCACTTT
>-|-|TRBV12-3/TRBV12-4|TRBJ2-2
CASSLQENTGELFF
TGTGCCAGCAGTTTGCAGGAAAACACCGGGGAGCTGTTTTTT
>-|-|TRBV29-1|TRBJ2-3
CSVVRFGDTQYF
TGCAGCGTTGTCAGGTTTGGTGATACGCAGTATTTT
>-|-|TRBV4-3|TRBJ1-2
CASSQESGQDYGYTF
TGCGCCAGCAGCCAAGAGTCCGGACAAGACTATGGCTACACCTTC
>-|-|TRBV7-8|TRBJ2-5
CASSESGSGQYF
TGTGCCAGCAGCGAGTCGGGGAGCGGCCAGTACTTC
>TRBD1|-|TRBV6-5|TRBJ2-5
CASWDRGSRETQYF
TGTGCCAGCTGGGACAGGGGATCGCGGGAGACCCAGTACTTC
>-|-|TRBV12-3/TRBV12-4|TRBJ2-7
CASSLVAGTAYEQYF
TGTGCCAGCAGTTTAGTGGCAGGCACAGCCTACGAGCAGTACTTC
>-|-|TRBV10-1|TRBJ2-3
CAAGWTDTQYF
TGCGCCGCTGGTTGGACAGATACGCAGTATTTT
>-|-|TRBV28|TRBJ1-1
CASSLWGRAEAFF
TGTGCCAGCAGTTTGTGGGGGCGCGCTGAAGCTTTCTTT
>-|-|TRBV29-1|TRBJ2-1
CSVDPRGYNEQFF
TGCAGCGTTGACCCTAGGGGCTACAATGAGCAGTTCTTC
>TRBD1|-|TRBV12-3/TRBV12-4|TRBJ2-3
CASSQGQGADTQYF
TGTGCCAGCAGCCAAGGACAGGGCGCAGATACGCAGTATTTT
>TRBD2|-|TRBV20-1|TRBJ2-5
CSAREVRGGLQETQYF
TGCAGTGCTAGAGAAGTTCGCGGGGGGCTACAAGAGACCCAGTACTTC
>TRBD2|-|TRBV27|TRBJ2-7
CASSIRLAGLSYEQYF
TGTGCCAGCAGTATCCGACTAGCGGGCCTCTCCTACGAGCAGTACTTC
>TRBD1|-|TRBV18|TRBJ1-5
CASSKTGQGNQPQHF
TGTGCCAGCTCAAAAACGGGACAGGGAAATCAGCCCCAGCATTTT
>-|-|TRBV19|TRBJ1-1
CASKRAAPSTEAFF
TGTGCCAGTAAACGGGCAGCCCCGAGCACTGAAGCTTTCTTT
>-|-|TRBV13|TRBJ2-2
CASSSDGNTGELFF
TGTGCCAGCAGCTCCGACGGGAACACCGGGGAGCTGTTTTTT
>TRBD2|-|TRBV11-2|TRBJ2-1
CASSKIRLAGTDNEQFF
TGTGCCAGCAGCAAAATAAGGCTAGCGGGGACCGACAATGAGCAGTTCTTC
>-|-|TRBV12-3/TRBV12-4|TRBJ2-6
CASSYRVSGANVLTF
TGTGCCAGCAGCTACAGGGTCTCTGGGGCCAACGTCCTGACTTTC
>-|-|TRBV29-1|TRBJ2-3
CSVDGPHTDTQYF
TGCAGCGTTGATGGGCCACACACAGATACGCAGTATTTT
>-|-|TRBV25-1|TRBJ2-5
CASQGHHQETQYF
TGTGCCAGCCAAGGCCATCACCAAGAGACCCAGTACTTC
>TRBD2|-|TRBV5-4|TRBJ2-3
CASTGGDTDTQYF
TGTGCCAGCACCGGGGGGGACACAGATACGCAGTATTTT
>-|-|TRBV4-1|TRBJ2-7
CASSPVPTLGEQYF
TGCGCCAGCAGCCCGGTCCCCACCCTAGGCGAGCAGTACTTC
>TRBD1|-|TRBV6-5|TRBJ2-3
CASSTDRGPSDTQYF
TGTGCCAGCAGCACGGACAGGGGGCCGTCAGATACGCAGTATTTT
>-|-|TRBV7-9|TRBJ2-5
CASSRETQYF
TGTGCCAGCTCCCGGGAGACCCAGTACTTC
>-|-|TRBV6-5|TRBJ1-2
CASSRGRGYTF
TGTGCCAGCAGCCGTGGTCGCGGCTACACCTTC
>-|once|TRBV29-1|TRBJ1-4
CSVEDGTGNEKLFF
TGCAGCGTTGAAGATGGGACCGGGAATGAAAAACTGTTTTTT
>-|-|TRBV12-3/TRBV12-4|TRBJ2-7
CASSLRNTNAYEQYF
TGTGCCAGCAGTTTACGGAACACCAATGCCTACGAGCAGTACTTC
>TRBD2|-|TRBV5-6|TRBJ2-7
CASSRDSGGTYEQYF
TGTGCCAGCAGTCGGGACAGCGGGGGGACCTACGAGCAGTACTTC
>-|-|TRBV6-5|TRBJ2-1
CASSNSGGQRGEQFF
TGTGCCAGCAGTAACTCTGGGGGCCAGAGGGGTGAGCAGTTCTTC
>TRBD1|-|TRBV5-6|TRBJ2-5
CASSLAGQGQETQYF
TGTGCCAGCAGCTTGGCCGGACAGGGACAAGAGACCCAGTACTTC
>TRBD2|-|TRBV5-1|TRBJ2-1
CASSLRGGLEQFF
TGCGCCAGCAGCTTGCGGGGGGGCCTTGAGCAGTTCTTC